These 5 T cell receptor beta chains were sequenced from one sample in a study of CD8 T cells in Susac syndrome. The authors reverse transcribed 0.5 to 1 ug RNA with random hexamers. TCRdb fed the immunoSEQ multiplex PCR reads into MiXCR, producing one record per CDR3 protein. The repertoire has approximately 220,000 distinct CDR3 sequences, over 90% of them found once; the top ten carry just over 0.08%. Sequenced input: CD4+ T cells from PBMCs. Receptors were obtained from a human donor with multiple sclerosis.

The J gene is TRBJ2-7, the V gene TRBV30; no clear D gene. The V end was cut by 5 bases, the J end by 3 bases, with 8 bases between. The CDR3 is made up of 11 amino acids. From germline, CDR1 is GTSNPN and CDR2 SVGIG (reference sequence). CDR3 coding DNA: TGTGCCTGGGCAAGTGGCTACGAGCAGTACTTC. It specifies CAWASGYEQYF. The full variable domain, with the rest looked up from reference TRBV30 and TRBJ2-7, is SQTIHQWPATLVQPVGSPLSLECTVEGTSNPNLYWYRQAAGRGLQLLFYSVGIGQISSEVPQNLSASRPQDRQFILSSKKLLLSDSGFYLCAWASGYEQYFGPGTRLTVT.

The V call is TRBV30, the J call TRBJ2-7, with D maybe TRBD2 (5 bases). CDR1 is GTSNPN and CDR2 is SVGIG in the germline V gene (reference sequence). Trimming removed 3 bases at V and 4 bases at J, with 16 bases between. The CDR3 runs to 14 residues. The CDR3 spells CAWRYRGFRYEQYF. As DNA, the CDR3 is TGTGCCTGGAGGTACCGGGGATTTAGGTACGAGCAGTACTTC.

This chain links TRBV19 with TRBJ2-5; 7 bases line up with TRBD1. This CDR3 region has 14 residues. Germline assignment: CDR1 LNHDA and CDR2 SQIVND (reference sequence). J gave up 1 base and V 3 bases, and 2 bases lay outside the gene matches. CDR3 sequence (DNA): TGTGCCAGTAGTATGGGACAGCCCCAAGAGACCCAGTACTTC. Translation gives CASSMGQPQETQYF.

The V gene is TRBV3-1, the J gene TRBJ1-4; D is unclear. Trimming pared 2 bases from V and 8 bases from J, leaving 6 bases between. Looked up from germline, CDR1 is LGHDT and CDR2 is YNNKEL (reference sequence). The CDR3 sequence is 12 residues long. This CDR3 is CASSQYREKLFF. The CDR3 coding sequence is TGTGCCAGCAGCCAATATCGAGAAAAACTGTTTTTT.

In DNA form, the CDR3 reads TGCAGTGCTAGTCCACCGCTCGGCACCGGGGAGCTGTTTTTT. Protein sequence: CSASPPLGTGELFF. J is TRBJ2-2 and V is TRBV20-1; D remains unclear. The CDR3 covers 14 residues. The V end was cut by 3 bases, the J end by 4 bases, with 12 bases between. The germline CDR1 and CDR2 sequences are DFQATT and SNEGSKA (reference sequence).